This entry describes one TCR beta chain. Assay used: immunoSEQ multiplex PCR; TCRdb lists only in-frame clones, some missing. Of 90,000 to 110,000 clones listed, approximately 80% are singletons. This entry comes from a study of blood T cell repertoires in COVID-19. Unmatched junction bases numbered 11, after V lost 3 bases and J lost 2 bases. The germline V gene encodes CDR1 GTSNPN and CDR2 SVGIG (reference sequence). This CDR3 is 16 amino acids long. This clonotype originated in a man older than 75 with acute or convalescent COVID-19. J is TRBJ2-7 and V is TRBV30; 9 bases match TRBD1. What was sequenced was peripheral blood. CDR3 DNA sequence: TGTGCCTGGAGGATTCGAGGACAGGGGCCCCCCTACGAGCAGTACTTC. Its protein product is CAWRIRGQGPPYEQYF.